This entry lists 14 T cell receptor beta chains sequenced from one sample in a study of blood T cell repertoires in COVID-19. The assay was immunoSEQ multiplex PCR, and TCRdb's table has in-frame clones only and misses some. Altogether around 140,000 clones are present, over 70% being singletons, with the ten largest covering about two fifths. The specimen sequenced was peripheral blood. These receptors all come from a man aged 50 to 59 who had recovered from COVID-19.

The gene calls are TRBV7-9 and TRBJ2-7; 7 nucleotides agree with TRBD2. Germline values: CDR1 SEHNR, CDR2 FQNEAQ (reference sequence). Losses at the gene ends were 5 bases for V and 2 bases for J; bases not matched to a gene: 12. This CDR3 spans 16 amino acids. The CDR3 loop reads CASSPNPASGTYEQYF. CDR3 in DNA: TGTGCCAGCAGCCCCAACCCGGCTAGCGGTACCTACGAGCAGTACTTC.

The gene calls are TRBV19 and TRBJ2-5; D might be TRBD2 (6 bases). CDR1 LNHDA and CDR2 SQIVND come from the germline V gene (reference sequence). The CDR3 is made up of 13 amino acids. Between the trimmed V and J ends, which lost 5 bases and 2 bases, there was a span of 9 bases. This CDR3 is CASSRDFQETQYF. CDR3 bases: TGTGCCAGTAGTCGGGACTTTCAAGAGACCCAGTACTTC. The complete variable domain, with remaining parts taken from reference TRBV19 and TRBJ2-5, reads DGGITQSPKYLFRKEGQNVTLSCEQNLNHDAMYWYRQDPGQGLRLIYYSQIVNDFQKGDIAEGYSVSREKKESFPLTVTSAQKNPTAFYLCASSRDFQETQYFGPGTRLLVL.

The V and J genes are TRBV7-2 and TRBJ2-7, with 14 positions matching TRBD2. This CDR3 has 15 residues. Germline V gene lookup returns CDR1 SGHTA and CDR2 FQGNSA. Unmatched junction bases numbered 4, after V lost 6 bases and J lost 3 bases. The CDR3 loop is CASRRTSGGLYEQYF. Written as DNA, the CDR3 is TGTGCCAGCAGAAGGACTAGCGGGGGGCTCTACGAGCAGTACTTC.

This chain connects TRBV6-5 to TRBJ2-7; TRBD1 might be the D (5 bases). This CDR3 has 15 residues. Trimming cost V 4 bases and J 1 base, with 14 bases left between them. The germline V gene has CDR1 MNHEY and CDR2 SVGAGI. The CDR3 is CASSSGPQPSYEQYF. In DNA, the CDR3 is TGTGCCAGCAGTTCAGGGCCCCAACCTTCCTACGAGCAGTACTTC.

This clone was recorded once. This chain links TRBV4-3 with TRBJ2-7; D possibly corresponds to TRBD1 (5 bases). Trimming left V 0 bases short and J 0 bases short, with 9 bases between. CDR1 LGHNA and CDR2 YSLEER come from the germline V gene. This CDR3 has 15 residues. The CDR3 DNA follows: TGCGCCAGCAGCCAAGAGACAGCAGACTCCTACGAGCAGTACTTC. This translates into CASSQETADSYEQYF.

The genes are TRBV9 and TRBJ1-1; 7 bases map to TRBD1. The CDR3 contains 15 residues. Germline V CDR1 and CDR2: SGDLS, YYNGEE. The V gene end was trimmed by 3 bases and the J gene end by 5 bases; junction bases not matched to a gene: 10. The CDR3: CASSEARQGGTEAFF. CDR3 coding DNA: TGTGCCAGCAGCGAGGCCCGACAGGGAGGTACTGAAGCTTTCTTT.

This clone was seen more than once but under ten times. In nucleotides, the CDR3 is TGTGCCAGTTCCCAGAGCAATCAGCCCCAGCATTTT. It specifies CASSQSNQPQHF. The rearrangement joins TRBV12-3 or TRBV12-4 to TRBJ1-5; D unclear. Trimming cost V 9 bases and J 1 base, with 7 bases left between them. This CDR3 comprises 12 residues.

The CDR3 region has the DNA TGTGCCAGCAGTAGCATTCTCCGGGACAGGGCGGGCTACACCTTC. Its protein product is CASSSILRDRAGYTF. The chain carries TRBV27 and TRBJ1-2, with 9 bases identical to TRBD1. The junction had 12 bases not matched to a gene; V was cut back by 5 bases and J by 8 bases. The CDR3 is 15 residues long. Germline V CDR1 and CDR2: MNHEY, SMNVEV (reference sequence).

The chain joins TRBV11-2 to TRBJ1-2, with 7 bases aligning to TRBD1. This CDR3 contains 14 residues. Per germline, CDR1 SGHAT and CDR2 FQNNGV. J was trimmed by 4 bases and V by 5 bases; bases with no gene match: 7. The CDR3 DNA reads TGTGCCAGCAGCCCCCGGACAGGCTCCTATGGCTACACCTTC. It is translated as CASSPRTGSYGYTF.

The chain carries TRBV7-2 and TRBJ2-3; 13 bases match TRBD2. The CDR3 is made up of 19 amino acids. Per germline, CDR1 SGHTA and CDR2 FQGNSA. The ends lost 2 bases at V and 4 bases at J; junction bases unmatched: 12. The DNA for the CDR3 is TGTGCCAGCAGCTTAATGGGACTAGCGGGGACGATTGAGGCAGATACGCAGTATTTT. Its translation is CASSLMGLAGTIEADTQYF. Filled out from reference TRBV7-2 and TRBJ2-3, the complete variable domain reads GAGVSQSPSNKVTEKGKDVELRCDPISGHTALYWYRQSLGQGLEFLIYFQGNSAPDKSGLPSDRFSAERTGGSVSTLTIQRTQQEDSAVYLCASSLMGLAGTIEADTQYFGPGTRLTVL.

The rearrangement links TRBV21-1 to TRBJ2-7; the table names TRBD1, a call not compared with the DNA. TRBV21-1 is an annotated pseudogene. The CDR3 is made up of 17 amino acids. CDR3 sequence reads: CASSKGGWGDRTYEQYF. CDR3 nucleotide sequence: TGTGCCAGCAGCAAAGGGGGATGGGGGGACAGGACCTACGAGCAGTACTTC.

V usage is TRBV4-3 and J usage is TRBJ1-2; D remains unclear. V lost 0 bases and J lost 4, with 12 bases in between. The CDR3 totals 15 residues. Germline lookup yields CDR1 LGHNA and CDR2 YSLEER. DNA for the CDR3: TGCGCCAGCAGCCAAGATTTTGTGGCAGTCTATGGCTACACCTTC. It specifies CASSQDFVAVYGYTF.

The genes are TRBV19 and TRBJ2-5; possible D gene TRBD1, 5 bases. CDR3 length: 14 residues. The germline CDR1 and CDR2 sequences are LNHDA and SQIVND (reference sequence). V lost 4 bases, J lost 4 bases, and 13 bases lay in between. CDR3 loop: CASSKGQGLETQYF. CDR3 nucleotides: TGTGCCAGTAGTAAGGGGCAAGGCCTAGAGACCCAGTACTTC.

The gene calls are TRBV4-1 and TRBJ1-3; maybe TRBD1 (6 bases). V was shortened by 1 base and J by 0 bases, with 7 bases between the two germline ends. CDR3 length equals 15 residues. Germline-derived CDR1 and CDR2 are MGHRA and YSYEKL. DNA for the CDR3: TGCGCCAGCAGCCAAGGGACAGTCTCTGGAAACACCATATATTTT. Translated, it gives CASSQGTVSGNTIYF.